The clone carrying this T cell receptor (beta chain) was picked up a small number of times. The antigen remains undetermined. The CDR3 length is 18 residues. Per germline, CDR1 LGHNA and CDR2 YSLEER. Germline trimming cut 0 bases from V and 0 bases from J; bases unmatched to any gene: 7. Time point specified: persistent/refractory GD, antithyroid drugs over 5 years with positive TRAb. Generation of the TCR library employed RNA extracted from PBMCs. Guidelines of the American Thyroid Association were used to diagnose Graves' disease. This sample was taken from a study of regulatory T cells in long-lasting Graves disease. Study-wide background: Patients with persistent Graves' disease had over 5 years of antithyroid drugs and persistent TSH receptor antibodies. Study-level results: Patients with persistent disease shared some 2,500 public clonotypes, outpacing the roughly 870 shared by new patients. It is possible that accuracy was reduced by the small size of the sample.

Construction of the TCR beta libraries employed iRepertoire HTBI primers in conjunction with Arm-PCR of CDR3 regions. TCRdb ran MiXCR on the multiplex PCR reads and lists one entry per CDR3 protein. The sample carries about 400,000 distinct CDR3 sequences, 20% to 25% recorded once. The sequence derives from a female donor with Graves disease. This specimen consisted of peripheral blood mononuclear cells (PBMCs), obtained when the disease was refractory, from a patient treated with antithyroid drugs. The chain couples TRBV4-3 to TRBJ1-4, with 7 positions matching TRBD1. CDR3 protein: CASSQDRTGGATNEKLFF. The CDR3 nucleotides are TGCGCCAGCAGCCAAGATCGGACAGGAGGAGCAACTAATGAAAAACTGTTTTTT.